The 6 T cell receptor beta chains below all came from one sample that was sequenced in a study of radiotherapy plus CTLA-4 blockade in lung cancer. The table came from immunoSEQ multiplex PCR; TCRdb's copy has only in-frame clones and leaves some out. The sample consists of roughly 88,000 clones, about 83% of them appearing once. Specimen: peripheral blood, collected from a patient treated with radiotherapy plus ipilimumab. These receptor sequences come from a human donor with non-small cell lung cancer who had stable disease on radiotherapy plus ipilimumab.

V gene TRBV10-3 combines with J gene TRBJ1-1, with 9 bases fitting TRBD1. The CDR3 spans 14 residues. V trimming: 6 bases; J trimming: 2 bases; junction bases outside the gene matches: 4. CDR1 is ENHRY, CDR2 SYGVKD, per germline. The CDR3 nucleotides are TGTGCCATCAGGGGACAGGGCCTCAACACTGAAGCTTTCTTT. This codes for CAIRGQGLNTEAFF.

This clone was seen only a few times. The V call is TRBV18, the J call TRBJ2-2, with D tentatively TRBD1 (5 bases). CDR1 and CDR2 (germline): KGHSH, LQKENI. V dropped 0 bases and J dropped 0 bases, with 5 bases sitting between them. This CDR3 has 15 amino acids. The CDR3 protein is CASSPPGANTGELFF. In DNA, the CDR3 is TGTGCCAGCTCACCACCAGGGGCGAACACCGGGGAGCTGTTTTTT.

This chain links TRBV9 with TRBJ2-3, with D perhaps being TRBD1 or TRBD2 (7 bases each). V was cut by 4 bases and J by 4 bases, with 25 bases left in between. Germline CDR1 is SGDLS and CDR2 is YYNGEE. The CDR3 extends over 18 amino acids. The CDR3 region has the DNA TGTGCCAGCAGCCCCCGCCGCCAGGGGGGGGCGGCCCCAGATACGCAGTATTTT. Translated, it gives CASSPRRQGGAAPDTQYF.

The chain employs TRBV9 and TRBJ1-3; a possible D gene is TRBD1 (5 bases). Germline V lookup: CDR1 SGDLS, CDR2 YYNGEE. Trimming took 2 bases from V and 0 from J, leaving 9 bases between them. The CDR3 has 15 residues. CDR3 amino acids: CASSVGGASGNTIYF. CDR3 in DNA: TGTGCCAGCAGCGTTGGGGGAGCCTCTGGAAACACCATATATTTT.

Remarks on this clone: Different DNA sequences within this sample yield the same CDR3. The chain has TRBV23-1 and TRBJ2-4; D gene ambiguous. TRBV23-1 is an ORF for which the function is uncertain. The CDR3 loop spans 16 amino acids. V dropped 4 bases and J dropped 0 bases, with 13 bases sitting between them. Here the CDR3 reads CASSLLDIVAKNIQYF. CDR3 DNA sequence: TGCGCCAGCAGTCTCCTCGACATCGTAGCCAAAAACATTCAGTACTTC.

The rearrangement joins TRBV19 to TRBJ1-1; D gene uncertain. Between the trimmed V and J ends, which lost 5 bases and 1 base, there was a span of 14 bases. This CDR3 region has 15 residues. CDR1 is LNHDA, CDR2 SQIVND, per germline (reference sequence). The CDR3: CASSLVRLRNTEAFF. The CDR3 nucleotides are TGTGCCAGTAGTCTCGTCCGACTGAGGAACACTGAAGCTTTCTTT.